This T cell receptor beta chain stems from a study of beta chain features in type 1 diabetes. Whole-study findings and limits: Amplification by PCR could prefer shorter templates, with the same effect in patients and controls.

The CDR3 totals 15 residues. Losses at the gene ends were 6 bases for V and 4 bases for J; bases not matched to a gene: 8. Germline V gene lookup returns CDR1 MGHDK and CDR2 SYGVNS. All of the isolated RNA was reverse transcribed, so expressed TCRB transcripts were sequenced. Assay used: immunoSEQ multiplex PCR; TCRdb lists only in-frame clones, some missing. The sample yields 110,000 to 150,000 clones, 9.2% seen once. A word on this clone: Its antigen remains unknown.

The chain links TRBV25-1 to TRBJ2-1, with TRBD1 identical over 8 bases. The sequencing input was central memory CD4+ T cells from blood. This clonotype originated in a man aged 18 to 30 in good health. CDR3 nucleotides: TGTGCCAGCAGACGAGCAGGGGGCGCATACAATGAGCAGTTCTTC. Amino acids: CASRRAGGAYNEQFF.